This T cell receptor (beta chain) was observed in a study of glioma-infiltrating T cells after dendritic cell vaccination. V lost 0 bases and J lost 1, with 13 bases in between. Germline CDR1 reads MNHEY; CDR2 reads SVGAGI. The length of the CDR3 is 16 residues. Sequencing used immunoSEQ multiplex PCR; TCRdb keeps in-frame clones, though not all of them. The sample holds about 92,000 clones; around 86% are singletons and the top ten take about a sixth. The chain combines TRBV6-5 with TRBJ2-7; D gene ambiguous. The TCR comes from a human donor with glioblastoma. Sequenced material: blood, taken before dendritic cell vaccination. The CDR3 sequence is CASSYSVQRWSYEQYF. The CDR3 nucleotides are TGTGCCAGCAGTTACTCTGTCCAGCGCTGGTCCTACGAGCAGTACTTC.